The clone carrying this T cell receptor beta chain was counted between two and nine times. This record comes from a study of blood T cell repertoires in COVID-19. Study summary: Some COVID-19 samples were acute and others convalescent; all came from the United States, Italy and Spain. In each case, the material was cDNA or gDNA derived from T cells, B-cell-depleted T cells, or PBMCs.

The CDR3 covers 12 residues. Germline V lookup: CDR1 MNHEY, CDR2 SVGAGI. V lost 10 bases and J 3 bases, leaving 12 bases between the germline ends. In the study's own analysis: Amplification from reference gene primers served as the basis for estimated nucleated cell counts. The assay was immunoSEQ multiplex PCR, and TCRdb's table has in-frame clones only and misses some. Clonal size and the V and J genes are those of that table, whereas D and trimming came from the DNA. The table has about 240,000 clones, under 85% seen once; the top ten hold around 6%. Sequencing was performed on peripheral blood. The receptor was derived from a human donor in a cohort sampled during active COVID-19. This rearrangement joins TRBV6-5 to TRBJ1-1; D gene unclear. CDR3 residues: CATQPRDTEAFF. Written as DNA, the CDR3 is TGTGCCACCCAACCGCGGGACACTGAAGCTTTCTTT.